The subject of this entry is one T cell receptor (beta chain). Its antigen is currently unknown. One end of the junction varies from germline; a read error may be responsible. At the DNA level, this CDR3 is encoded by other sequences in the same sample as well. This entry comes from a study of brain metastases from non-small cell lung cancer. General study results and limits: Brain metastases shared most TCR repertoire with primaries, with sparse T cells. T-cell clones appeared expanded in around 60% of brain metastases relative to matched primary tumors. Brain metastases had lower T-cell infiltration than primary tumors.

The method was immunoSEQ multiplex PCR; TCRdb's version includes in-frame clones alone and lacks a portion of them. The table has approximately 2,800 clones, 70% to 90% seen once. This CDR3 comprises 14 residues. Per germline, CDR1 SGHNT and CDR2 YENEEA. This clonotype was sampled from a donor at least 40 years old with non-small cell lung cancer. The chain employs TRBV11-3 and TRBJ2-7, with D possibly being TRBD1 (6 bases). The specimen sequenced was primary lung tumor tissue. The CDR3, as DNA: TGTGCCAGCAGCCCCACTGGACAGTCCAACGAGCAATACTTC. This codes for CASSPTGQSNEQYF. Full variable domain (missing parts from reference TRBV11-3 and TRBJ2-7): EAGVVQSPRYKIIEKKQPVAFWCNPISGHNTLYWYLQNLGQGPELLIRYENEEAVDDSQLPKDRFSAERLKGVDSTLKIQPAELGDSAVYLCASSPTGQSNEQYFGPGTRLTVT.